What follows are 21 T cell receptor beta chains derived from one specimen sequenced in a study of OX40 agonist ivuxolimab in advanced cancers. Measured with immunoSEQ multiplex PCR; TCRdb has only the in-frame clones, and not every one. Of 45,000 to 60,000 clones in the sample, 60% to 85% were seen once. The sample consisted of CD4+ or CD8+ T cells sorted from blood, taken in a trial of the OX40 agonist ivuxolimab. Receptors were obtained from an adult with an advanced solid tumor such as melanoma, head and neck, liver or kidney cancer.

V gene TRBV5-6 combines with J gene TRBJ2-7; D could derive from TRBD1 or TRBD2 (5 bases each). Germline V gene data show CDR1 as SGHDT and CDR2 as YYEEEE. Trimming stripped 0 bases from V and 2 bases from J, with 12 bases between. The CDR3 spans 15 residues. DNA for the CDR3: TGTGCCAGCAGCTTGGGGGACCCTAGTCCCTACGAGCAGTACTTC. Protein: CASSLGDPSPYEQYF.

The chain couples TRBV10-3 to TRBJ2-5, with D maybe TRBD1 (6 bases). This CDR3 has 13 residues. Trimming shortened V by 7 bases and J by 5 bases, and 14 bases separated the two germline ends. CDR1 is ENHRY and CDR2 is SYGVKD in the germline V gene. The CDR3, as DNA: TGTGCCATCAACACAGGGTTAGGGGAGACCCAGTACTTC. Its translation: CAINTGLGETQYF.

The V and J genes are TRBV7-2 and TRBJ1-5, with 9 bases aligning to TRBD1. Germline CDR1 SGHTA, CDR2 FQGNSA. The CDR3 loop spans 13 amino acids. Trimming cost V 6 bases and J 4 bases; bases outside gene matches: 1. CDR3 region: CASRGQGNQPQHF. The CDR3 region has the DNA TGTGCCAGCAGAGGACAGGGGAATCAGCCCCAGCATTTT.

The rearrangement links TRBV18 to TRBJ2-5; D gene unclear. CDR1 and CDR2 (germline): KGHSH, LQKENI. The CDR3 has 14 residues. Deletions cut 0 bases from V and 2 bases from J, with 7 bases between. CDR3 region: CASSPPSFQETQYF. CDR3 DNA: TGTGCCAGCTCACCACCCTCCTTTCAAGAGACCCAGTACTTC.

V is TRBV5-8 and J is TRBJ1-1, with TRBD1 as a possible D gene (6 bases). This CDR3 is 14 amino acids long. The V gene lost 0 bases and the J gene lost 6 bases, with 12 bases spanning the gap. The germline V gene encodes CDR1 SGHTS and CDR2 YDEGEE. The CDR3 nucleotides are TGTGCCAGCAGCTTGGAGGGGGGCTGGGCTGAAGCTTTCTTT. This sequence encodes CASSLEGGWAEAFF.

The V and J genes are TRBV5-1 and TRBJ2-3; D is undetermined. V lost 4 bases to trimming and J lost 0 bases, with 15 bases between them. The CDR3 spans 16 residues. CDR1 SGHRS and CDR2 YFSETQ come from the germline V gene. DNA of the CDR3: TGCGCCAGCAGCACCGGAAGGACGGTTAGCACAGATACGCAGTATTTT. Translated, it gives CASSTGRTVSTDTQYF.

The CDR3 sequence is CASGTKSYGYTF. The CDR3 DNA reads TGTGCTAGTGGTACCAAGTCCTATGGCTACACCTTC. This chain uses TRBV12-5 with TRBJ1-2; D is uncertain. The CDR3 spans 12 residues. V lost 5 bases, J lost 4 bases, and 8 bases lay in between. Germline V gene data show CDR1 as LGHNT and CDR2 as FRNRAP.

The rearrangement joins TRBV29-1 to TRBJ2-7, with D possibly TRBD1 on 7 matching bases. Germline assignment: CDR1 SQVTM and CDR2 ANQGSEA. The CDR3 runs to 15 residues. Trimming removed 2 bases from V and 4 bases from J, with 18 bases in between. The CDR3 is CSVEKNGAGGYEQYF. CDR3 sequence (DNA): TGCAGCGTTGAAAAGAATGGTGCAGGGGGGTACGAGCAGTACTTC.

In this sample, this clone turned up a few times. This chain uses TRBV7-9 with TRBJ2-1, with D perhaps assigned TRBD1 or TRBD2 (5 bases each). Germline CDR1 is SEHNR and CDR2 is FQNEAQ (reference sequence). Trimming took off 7 bases at V and 0 bases at J, with 16 bases between the two ends. The CDR3 is 16 residues long. This chain's CDR3 is CASNDLRGGSYNEQFF. As DNA, the CDR3 is TGTGCCAGCAACGATCTGAGGGGTGGCTCCTACAATGAGCAGTTCTTC.

This clone was seen once. V is TRBV6-5 and J is TRBJ2-7, with a tentative D call TRBD2 (5 bases). This CDR3 region has 13 residues. Germline loops: CDR1 MNHEY, CDR2 SVGAGI. Between the trimmed V and J ends, which lost 7 bases and 2 bases, there was a span of 12 bases. CDR3 sequence: CASKGAGPYEQYF. The DNA for the CDR3 is TGTGCCAGCAAAGGCGCGGGTCCCTACGAGCAGTACTTC.

The genes are TRBV30 and TRBJ1-6; 8 bases agree with TRBD1. The CDR3 spans 17 residues. Germline assignment: CDR1 GTSNPN and CDR2 SVGIG (reference sequence). V was pared by 2 bases and J by 8 bases, with 14 bases of the junction left unmatched. The CDR3 DNA reads as TGTGCCTGGAGTCCACCTGTGGAGAGGACAGGGTATTCACCCCTCCACTTT. Translated, it gives CAWSPPVERTGYSPLHF. Using reference TRBV30 and TRBJ1-6 for the parts outside the CDR3, the full variable domain is SQTIHQWPATLVQPVGSPLSLECTVEGTSNPNLYWYRQAAGRGLQLLFYSVGIGQISSEVPQNLSASRPQDRQFILSSKKLLLSDSGFYLCAWSPPVERTGYSPLHFGNGTRLTVT.

V is TRBV6-5 and J is TRBJ1-1, with a tentative D call TRBD1 (5 bases). Per the germline V gene, CDR1 is MNHEY and CDR2 is SVGAGI. There are 13 residues in the CDR3. Trimming pared 5 bases from V and 3 bases from J, leaving 10 bases between. CDR3 in DNA: TGTGCCAGCAGTCGTCGGGGGGACACTGAAGCTTTCTTT. The encoded protein is CASSRRGDTEAFF.

This clone was detected once. At the DNA level, this CDR3 is encoded by other sequences in the same sample as well. The chain is built from TRBV30 and TRBJ2-5; the match to TRBD2 covers 7 bases. The V segment lost 6 bases and the J segment 5 bases; nucleotides outside the gene matches: 15. Germline CDR1 and CDR2: GTSNPN and SVGIG (reference sequence). This CDR3 has 15 amino acids. In DNA, the CDR3 is TGTGCCTGTTCTGTGGGCGGGGGTCGGGGGGAGACCCAGTACTTC. Protein sequence: CACSVGGGRGETQYF.

The DNA of the CDR3 is TGTGCCAGCAGAGGGGGCAGAGGGATCTATGGCTACACCTTC. It translates to CASRGGRGIYGYTF. The rearrangement joins TRBV6-1 to TRBJ1-2; TRBD1 matches at 7 bases. The CDR3 loop spans 14 amino acids. In germline, CDR1 is MNHNS, CDR2 SASEGT. With V trimmed by 6 bases and J by 4 bases, 8 bases remained unmatched.

This chain joins TRBV19 and TRBJ1-4, with D maybe TRBD1 (5 bases). The CDR3 runs 11 residues. V was pared by 7 bases and J by 10 bases, with 10 bases between. Per the germline V gene, CDR1 is LNHDA and CDR2 is SQIVND (reference sequence). CDR3 coding DNA: TGTGCCAGTAATTCAGGGCGAAAACTGTTTTTT. Encoded protein: CASNSGRKLFF.

To note about this clone: The final CDR3 position lacks the conserved phenylalanine or tryptophan, pointing to a likely read error. The DNA is omitted, as the CDR3 cannot be located on it reliably, and the CDR3 follows TCRdb's listing. The CDR3 loop reads CASSGGDSHSLKLSLV. J is TRBJ1-1 and V is TRBV19. CDR1 and CDR2 from the germline V gene are LNHDA and SQIVND (reference sequence). The CDR3 is 16 amino acids long, termini counted.

This chain connects TRBV6-6 to TRBJ1-1; 9 nucleotides agree with TRBD1. The V segment lost 10 bases and the J segment 4 bases; nucleotides outside the gene matches: 4. The CDR3 spans 12 residues. In germline, CDR1 is MNHNY, CDR2 SVGAGI (reference sequence). CDR3 in amino acids: CAIQGAPTEAFF. Here the CDR3 DNA reads TGTGCCATACAGGGGGCTCCCACTGAAGCTTTCTTT.

The genes are TRBV6-5 and TRBJ1-6; D may be TRBD1 (5 bases). Germline V gene lookup returns CDR1 MNHEY and CDR2 SVGAGI. Between the trimmed V and J ends, which lost 0 bases and 14 bases, there was a span of 17 bases. CDR3 length: 15 amino acids. CDR3 in amino acids: CASSYSGAPTGALHF. CDR3 sequence (DNA): TGTGCCAGCAGTTACTCAGGGGCCCCTACGGGGGCCCTCCACTTT.

The rearrangement links TRBV9 to TRBJ2-3, with 13 bases that match TRBD2. Germline V gene data show CDR1 as SGDLS and CDR2 as YYNGEE. There are 17 residues in the CDR3. The junction had 7 bases not matched to a gene; V was cut back by 4 bases and J by 2 bases. CDR3 DNA: TGTGCCAGCAGCCCGCGGACTAGCGGGAGCCCCACAGATACGCAGTATTTT. This translates into CASSPRTSGSPTDTQYF.

This chain connects TRBV6-6 to TRBJ1-1; no firm D call. The CDR3 is 14 residues long. Looked up from germline, CDR1 is MNHNY and CDR2 is SVGAGI (reference sequence). The germline V and J ends were trimmed by 4 bases and 4 bases, with 13 bases remaining between them. The CDR3 region has the DNA TGTGCCAGCAGTTCCGGGCCGATGGGCACTGAAGCTTTCTTT. Its protein is CASSSGPMGTEAFF.

The chain combines TRBV19 with TRBJ2-5, with TRBD2 as a possible D gene (5 bases). CDR3 length equals 15 residues. Germline CDR1 is LNHDA and CDR2 is SQIVND (reference sequence). Trimming left V 0 bases short and J 2 bases short, with 10 bases between. CDR3 DNA: TGTGCCAGTAGTATAGATTCCAGAGGGCAAGAGACCCAGTACTTC. Translated, it gives CASSIDSRGQETQYF.